Reported below is one T cell receptor beta chain. Its antigen is still unknown. TCRdb's copy holds only in-frame clones and misses some; the assay was immunoSEQ multiplex PCR. The data contain roughly 67,000 clones, nearly 90% of them singletons. This sample stems from a study of T cell responses to AZD1222 COVID-19 vaccine. Findings and caveats of the study: Only five to seven AZD1222 recipients were seropositive at baseline.

Germline-derived CDR1 and CDR2 are MNHEY and SMNVEV (reference sequence). The ends lost 6 bases at V and 0 bases at J; junction bases unmatched: 4. CDR3 size: 14 residues. The specimen comprised peripheral blood, sampled 28 days after the second AZD1222 dose. V usage is TRBV27 and J usage is TRBJ1-2; 7 bases match TRBD1. The receptor comes from an adult who received the AZD1222 COVID-19 vaccine. This CDR3 reads CASSRDRTNYGYTF. The DNA of the CDR3 is TGTGCCAGCAGCCGGGACAGAACTAACTATGGCTACACCTTC.